This TCR beta chain was identified during a study of blood T cell repertoires in COVID-19. Study in general: Samples came from the United States, Italy and Spain, spanning acute and convalescent COVID-19. T cells, B-cell-depleted T cells, or PBMCs supplied cDNA or gDNA.

Generated by immunoSEQ multiplex PCR, the TCRdb table keeps only in-frame clones and is missing some. The table has about 420,000 clones, 80% to 90% seen once. Seattle researchers signed up patients amid active infection and tracked them longitudinally. Germline assignment: CDR1 SGHNT and CDR2 YENEEA. The CDR3 covers 15 residues. V was shortened by 2 bases and J by 0 bases, with 11 bases between the two germline ends. This clone was seen just once. This receptor was identified in a man aged 18 to 29 with COVID-19, enrolled during active disease. Sequenced sample: peripheral blood. The chain employs TRBV11-3 and TRBJ2-7; D ambiguous. The CDR3 sequence is CASSLIGSTSYEQYF. CDR3 nucleotide sequence: TGTGCCAGCAGCTTAATCGGTAGCACCTCCTACGAGCAGTACTTC.